What follows are 7 T cell receptor beta chains derived from one specimen sequenced in a study of siplizumab effects on memory and regulatory T cells (dated by TCRdb to the late 2010s). The library came from the immunoSEQ multiplex PCR assay. TCRdb provides this immuneACCESS table in a form limited to in-frame rearrangements. Some clones are lacking; in checked studies, under half of them reflect an unresolved V gene, and why the rest are absent is not known. For this sample the table gives around 110,000 clones, of which around 94% were detected only once. The top ten clonotypes cover under 2% of the sample. Sequencing was carried out using non-Treg CD4+ T cells sorted from blood. The meaning of the sample's cell subset or site label: FACS-sorted unstimulated CD4+ non-regulatory T cells. The receptors here all came from a human donor in good health.

On this clone itself: One junction end disagrees with the germline gene, perhaps due to a read error. The CDR3 DNA reads TGTGCTAGCAGCTTTGGCCAAACAGATACGCAGTATTTT. The encoded protein is CASSFGQTDTQYF. The V call is TRBV7-7, the J call TRBJ2-3, with D hard to call. The CDR3 loop spans 13 amino acids. Germline values: CDR1 SSHAT, CDR2 FNYEAQ (reference sequence).

This chain uses TRBV5-1 with TRBJ1-5; a weak D match, TRBD1 (5 bases). The CDR3 covers 15 residues. Germline-derived CDR1 and CDR2 are SGHRS and YFSETQ. With 4 bases removed from V and 0 bases from J, the gap between germline ends came to 11 bases. Here the CDR3 reads CASSLGPDSNQPQHF. CDR3 sequence (DNA): TGCGCCAGCAGCCTGGGGCCGGATAGCAATCAGCCCCAGCATTTT.

This clone is a singleton in its sample. This chain connects TRBV9 to TRBJ1-5, with 8 bases matching TRBD1. The CDR3 spans 14 residues. The J segment lost 7 bases and the V segment lost 0 bases, leaving 3 bases of the junction unmatched. The germline CDR1 and CDR2 sequences are SGDLS and YYNGEE. The DNA of the CDR3 is TGTGCCAGCAGCGTAGAGGGACAGGTACAGCCCCAGCATTTT. Its protein is CASSVEGQVQPQHF. The full variable domain, its missing parts supplied by reference TRBV9 and TRBJ1-5, is DSGVTQTPKHLITATGQRVTLRCSPRSGDLSVYWYQQSLDQGLQFLIQYYNGEERAKGNILERFSAQQFPDLHSELNLSSLELGDSALYFCASSVEGQVQPQHFGDGTRLSIL.

The chain uses TRBV11-2 and TRBJ1-5, with TRBD1 matching over 10 bases. Per the germline V gene, CDR1 is SGHAT and CDR2 is FQNNGV. The CDR3 spans 15 residues. The J segment lost 4 bases and the V segment lost 8 bases, leaving 8 bases of the junction unmatched. CDR3 bases: TGTGCCAGCGGCCGCGGACAGGGGGGGAATCAGCCCCAGCATTTT. Translated, it gives CASGRGQGGNQPQHF. Combining the CDR3 with reference TRBV11-2 and TRBJ1-5 gives the whole variable domain EAGVAQSPRYKIIEKRQSVAFWCNPISGHATLYWYQQILGQGPKLLIQFQNNGVVDDSQLPKDRFSAERLKGVDSTLKIQPAKLEDSAVYLCASGRGQGGNQPQHFGDGTRLSIL.

The gene calls are TRBV5-1 and TRBJ2-7; maybe TRBD1 (6 bases). CDR3 length: 15 residues. The germline gives CDR1 SGHRS, CDR2 YFSETQ. Trimming stripped 3 bases from V and 5 bases from J, with 18 bases between. The CDR3 bases are TGCGCCAGCAGCTCGACCGGGACACGTGTCCACGAGCAGTACTTC. Its protein is CASSSTGTRVHEQYF.

The gene calls are TRBV5-1 and TRBJ2-3; TRBD1 matches 8 bases. J lost 5 bases, V lost 6 bases, and 5 bases had no gene match. CDR1 and CDR2 from the germline V gene are SGHRS and YFSETQ. This CDR3 has 13 residues. This CDR3 reads CASKQGDIDTQYF. CDR3 sequence (DNA): TGCGCCAGCAAACAGGGGGATATAGATACGCAGTATTTT.

The J gene is TRBJ2-1, the V gene TRBV6-4, with TRBD2 matching 12 bases. Germline CDR1 is MRHNA and CDR2 is SNTAGT. The V segment lost 5 bases and the J segment 7 bases; nucleotides outside the gene matches: 15. This CDR3 contains 18 residues. The CDR3 bases are TGTGCCAGCAGTCTAGAACCCGGACTAGCGGGGTTGTTTAATGAGCAGTTCTTC. Encoded protein: CASSLEPGLAGLFNEQFF.